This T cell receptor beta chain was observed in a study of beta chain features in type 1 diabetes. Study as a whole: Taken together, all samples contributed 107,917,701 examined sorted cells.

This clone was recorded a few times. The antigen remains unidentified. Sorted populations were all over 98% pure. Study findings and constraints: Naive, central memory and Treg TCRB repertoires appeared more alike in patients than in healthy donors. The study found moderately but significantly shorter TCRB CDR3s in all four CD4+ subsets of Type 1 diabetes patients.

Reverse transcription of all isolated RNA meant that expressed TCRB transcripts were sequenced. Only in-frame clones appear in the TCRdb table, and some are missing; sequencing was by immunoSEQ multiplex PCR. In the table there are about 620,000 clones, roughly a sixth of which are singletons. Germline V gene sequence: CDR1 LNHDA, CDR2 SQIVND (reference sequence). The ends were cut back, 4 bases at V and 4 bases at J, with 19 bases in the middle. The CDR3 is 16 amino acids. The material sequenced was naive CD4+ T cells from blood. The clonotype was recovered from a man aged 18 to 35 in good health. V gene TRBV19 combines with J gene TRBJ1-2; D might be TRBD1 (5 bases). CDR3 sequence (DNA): TGTGCCAGTAGTAGTCCTCGCGGGGCAGCTAGCTATGGCTACACCTTC. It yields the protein CASSSPRGAASYGYTF. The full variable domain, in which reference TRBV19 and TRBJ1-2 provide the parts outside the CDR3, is DGGITQSPKYLFRKEGQNVTLSCEQNLNHDAMYWYRQDPGQGLRLIYYSQIVNDFQKGDIAEGYSVSREKKESFPLTVTSAQKNPTAFYLCASSSPRGAASYGYTFGSGTRLTVV.